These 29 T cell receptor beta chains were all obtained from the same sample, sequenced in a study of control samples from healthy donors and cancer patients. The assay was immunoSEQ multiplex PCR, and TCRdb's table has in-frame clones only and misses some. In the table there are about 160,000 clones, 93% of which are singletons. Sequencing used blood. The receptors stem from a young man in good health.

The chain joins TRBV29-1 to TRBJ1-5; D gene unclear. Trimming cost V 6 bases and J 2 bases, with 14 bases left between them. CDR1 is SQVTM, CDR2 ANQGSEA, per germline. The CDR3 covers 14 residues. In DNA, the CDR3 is TGCAGCGTCCGACATACCGGTGGCAATCAGCCCCAGCATTTT. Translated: CSVRHTGGNQPQHF.

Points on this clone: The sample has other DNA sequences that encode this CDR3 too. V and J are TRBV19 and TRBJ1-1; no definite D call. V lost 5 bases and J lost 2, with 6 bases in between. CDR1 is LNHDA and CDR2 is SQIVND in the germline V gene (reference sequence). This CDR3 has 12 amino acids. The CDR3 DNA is TGTGCCAGTAGTTGGCCCAACACTGAAGCTTTCTTT. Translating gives CASSWPNTEAFF.

The CDR3: CASSPRTYNSPLHF. CDR3 nucleotides: TGTGCCAGCAGTCCTCGGACTTATAATTCACCCCTCCACTTT. The J gene is TRBJ1-6, the V gene TRBV6-5; D gene uncertain. The CDR3 consists of 14 residues. Germline CDR1 and CDR2: MNHEY and SVGAGI. V lost 5 bases and J 4 bases, leaving 9 bases between the germline ends.

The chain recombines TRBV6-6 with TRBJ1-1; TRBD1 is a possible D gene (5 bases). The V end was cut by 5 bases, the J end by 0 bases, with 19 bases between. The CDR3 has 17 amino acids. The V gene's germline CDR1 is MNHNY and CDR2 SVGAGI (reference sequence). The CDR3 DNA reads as TGTGCCAGCAGTCCTCCGGAGACAGACGACTTGAACACTGAAGCTTTCTTT. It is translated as CASSPPETDDLNTEAFF.

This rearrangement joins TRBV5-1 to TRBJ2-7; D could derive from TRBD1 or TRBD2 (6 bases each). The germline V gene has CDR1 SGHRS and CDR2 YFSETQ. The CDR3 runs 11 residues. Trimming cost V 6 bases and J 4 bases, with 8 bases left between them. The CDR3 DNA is TGCGCCAGCACGGGGGCGTACGAGCAGTACTTC. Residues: CASTGAYEQYF.

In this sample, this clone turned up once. CDR3 loop: CTYRGTSNYGYTF. The CDR3 DNA reads as TGTACATATCGGGGTACTAGTAACTATGGCTACACCTTC. The chain employs TRBV6-5 and TRBJ1-2; D unclear. This CDR3 region has 13 residues. Germline V gene data show CDR1 as MNHEY and CDR2 as SVGAGI.

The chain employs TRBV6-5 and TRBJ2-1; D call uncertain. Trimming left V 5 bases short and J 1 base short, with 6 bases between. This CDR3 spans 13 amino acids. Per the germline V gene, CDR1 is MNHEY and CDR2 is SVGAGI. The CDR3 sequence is CASSPNSYNEQFF. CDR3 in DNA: TGTGCCAGCAGTCCGAATTCCTACAATGAGCAGTTCTTC.

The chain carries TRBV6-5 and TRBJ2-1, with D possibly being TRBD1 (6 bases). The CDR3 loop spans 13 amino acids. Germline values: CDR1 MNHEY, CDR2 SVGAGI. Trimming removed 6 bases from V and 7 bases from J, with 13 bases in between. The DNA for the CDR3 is TGTGCCAGCAGACCCCTGGGGGCGAATGAGCAGTTCTTC. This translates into CASRPLGANEQFF.

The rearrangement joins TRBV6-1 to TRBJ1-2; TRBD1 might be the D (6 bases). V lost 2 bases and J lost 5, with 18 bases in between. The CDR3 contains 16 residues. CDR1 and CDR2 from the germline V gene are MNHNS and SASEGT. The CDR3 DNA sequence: TGTGCCAGCAGTGAATGGGGGGCGAGCCTAGGATATGGCTACACCTTC. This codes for CASSEWGASLGYGYTF.

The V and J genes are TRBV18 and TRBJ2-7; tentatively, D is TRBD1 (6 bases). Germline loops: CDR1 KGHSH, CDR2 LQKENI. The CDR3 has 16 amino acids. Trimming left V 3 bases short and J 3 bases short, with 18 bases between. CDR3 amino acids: CASSPLPRDTYYEQYF. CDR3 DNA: TGTGCCAGCTCACCTCTCCCTAGGGACACTTACTACGAGCAGTACTTC.

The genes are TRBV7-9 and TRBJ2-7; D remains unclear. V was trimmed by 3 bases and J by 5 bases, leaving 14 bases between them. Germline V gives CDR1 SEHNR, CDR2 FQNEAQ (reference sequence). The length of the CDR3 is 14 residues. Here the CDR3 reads CASSLVYPPHEQYF. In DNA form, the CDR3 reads TGTGCCAGCAGCTTGGTCTATCCTCCGCACGAGCAGTACTTC.

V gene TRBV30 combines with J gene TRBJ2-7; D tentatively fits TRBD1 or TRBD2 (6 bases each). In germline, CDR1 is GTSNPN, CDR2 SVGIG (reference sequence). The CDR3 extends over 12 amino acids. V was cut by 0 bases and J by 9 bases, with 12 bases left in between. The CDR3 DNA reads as TGTGCCTGGAGTGTACAGGGTAGCGGGCAGTACTTC. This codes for CAWSVQGSGQYF.

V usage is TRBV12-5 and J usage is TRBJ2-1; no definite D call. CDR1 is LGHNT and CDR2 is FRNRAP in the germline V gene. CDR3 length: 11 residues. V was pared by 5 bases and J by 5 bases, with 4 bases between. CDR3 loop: CASGTNNEQFF. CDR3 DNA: TGTGCTAGTGGTACAAACAATGAGCAGTTCTTC.

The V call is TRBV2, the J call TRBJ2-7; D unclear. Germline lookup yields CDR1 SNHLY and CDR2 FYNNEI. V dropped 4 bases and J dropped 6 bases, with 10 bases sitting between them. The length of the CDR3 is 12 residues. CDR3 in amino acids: CASSVLGGEQYF. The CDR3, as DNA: TGTGCCAGCAGTGTCCTGGGTGGCGAGCAGTACTTC.

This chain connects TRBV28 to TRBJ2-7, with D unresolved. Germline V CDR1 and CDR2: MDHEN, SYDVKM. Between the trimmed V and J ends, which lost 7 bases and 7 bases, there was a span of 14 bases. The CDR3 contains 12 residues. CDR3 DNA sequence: TGTGCCAGCAAACCTTACTATCTGGAGCAGTACTTC. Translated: CASKPYYLEQYF.

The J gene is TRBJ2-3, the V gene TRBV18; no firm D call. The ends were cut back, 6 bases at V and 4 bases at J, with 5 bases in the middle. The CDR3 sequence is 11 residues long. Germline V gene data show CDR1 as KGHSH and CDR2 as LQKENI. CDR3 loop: CASSTADTQYF. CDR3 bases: TGTGCCAGCTCTACCGCAGATACGCAGTATTTT.

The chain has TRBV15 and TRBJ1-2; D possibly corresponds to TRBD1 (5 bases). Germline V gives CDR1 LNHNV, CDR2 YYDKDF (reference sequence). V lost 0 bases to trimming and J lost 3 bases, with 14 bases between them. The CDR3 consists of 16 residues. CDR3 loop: CATSRDPGVGYYGYTF. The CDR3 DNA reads TGTGCCACCAGCAGAGATCCGGGGGTCGGGTACTATGGCTACACCTTC.

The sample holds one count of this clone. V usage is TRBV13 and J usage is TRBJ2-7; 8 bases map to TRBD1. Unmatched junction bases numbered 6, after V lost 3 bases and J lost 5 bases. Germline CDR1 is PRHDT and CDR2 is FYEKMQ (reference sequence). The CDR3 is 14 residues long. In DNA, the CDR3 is TGTGCCAGCAGCTTGCGGACAGGGCGGGACGAGCAGTACTTC. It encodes CASSLRTGRDEQYF.

CDR3 in amino acids: CASSLGLQGYLLGEQYF. CDR3 DNA: TGTGCCAGCAGCTTAGGCCTCCAAGGGTATCTATTGGGGGAGCAGTACTTC. The chain combines TRBV13 with TRBJ2-7; D is unresolved. CDR1 PRHDT and CDR2 FYEKMQ come from the germline V gene (reference sequence). CDR3 length: 17 residues. V lost 0 bases and J lost 7, with 22 bases in between.

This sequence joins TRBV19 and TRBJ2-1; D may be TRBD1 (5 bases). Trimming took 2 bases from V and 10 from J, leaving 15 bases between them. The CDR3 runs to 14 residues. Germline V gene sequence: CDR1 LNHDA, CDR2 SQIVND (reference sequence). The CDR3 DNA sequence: TGTGCCAGTAGTATATGGGGCCCCAATGGGGAGCAGTTCTTC. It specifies CASSIWGPNGEQFF.

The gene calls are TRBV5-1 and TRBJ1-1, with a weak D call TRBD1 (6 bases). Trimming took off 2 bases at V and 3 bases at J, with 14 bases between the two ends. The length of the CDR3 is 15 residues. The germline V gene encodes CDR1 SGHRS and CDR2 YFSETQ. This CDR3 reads CASSLATGSDTEAFF. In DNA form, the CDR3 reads TGCGCCAGCAGCTTAGCGACAGGAAGTGACACTGAAGCTTTCTTT.

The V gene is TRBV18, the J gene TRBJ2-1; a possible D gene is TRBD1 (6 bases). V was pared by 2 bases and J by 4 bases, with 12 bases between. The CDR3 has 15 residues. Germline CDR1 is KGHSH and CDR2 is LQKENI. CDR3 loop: CASSPVQGNYNEQFF. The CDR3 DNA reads TGTGCCAGCTCACCAGTGCAGGGGAATTACAATGAGCAGTTCTTC.

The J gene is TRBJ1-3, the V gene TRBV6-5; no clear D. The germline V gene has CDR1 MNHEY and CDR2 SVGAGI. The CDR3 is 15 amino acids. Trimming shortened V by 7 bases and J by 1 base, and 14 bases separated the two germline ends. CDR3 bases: TGTGCCAGCAATTCTAATCGGGGTTCTGGAAACACCATATATTTT. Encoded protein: CASNSNRGSGNTIYF.

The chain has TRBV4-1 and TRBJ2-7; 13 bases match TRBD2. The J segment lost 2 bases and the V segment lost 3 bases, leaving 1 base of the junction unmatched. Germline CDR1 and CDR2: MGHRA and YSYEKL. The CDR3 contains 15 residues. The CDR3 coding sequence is TGCGCCAGCAGCCAGGGACTAGCGGGGACCTACGAGCAGTACTTC. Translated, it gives CASSQGLAGTYEQYF.

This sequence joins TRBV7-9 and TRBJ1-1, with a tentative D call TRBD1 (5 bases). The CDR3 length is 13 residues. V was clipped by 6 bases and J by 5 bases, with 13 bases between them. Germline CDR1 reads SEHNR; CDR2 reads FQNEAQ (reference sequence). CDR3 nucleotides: TGTGCCAGCAGAGATTCTTCAGGGACTGAAGCTTTCTTT. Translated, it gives CASRDSSGTEAFF.

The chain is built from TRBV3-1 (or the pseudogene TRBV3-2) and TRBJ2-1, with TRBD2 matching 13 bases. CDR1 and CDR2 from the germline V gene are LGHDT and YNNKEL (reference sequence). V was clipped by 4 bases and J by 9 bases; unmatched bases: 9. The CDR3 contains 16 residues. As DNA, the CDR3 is TGTGCCAGCAGCCGACGACTAGCGGGGGGAGTAAGTGAGCAGTTCTTC. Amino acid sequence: CASSRRLAGGVSEQFF.

Here the CDR3 reads CASSQDRETEAFF. CDR3 in DNA: TGCGCCAGCAGCCAAGACAGGGAGACTGAAGCTTTCTTT. The genes are TRBV4-1 and TRBJ1-1; possibly TRBD1 for D (5 bases). V lost 0 bases to trimming and J lost 5 bases, with 7 bases between them. This CDR3 is built from 13 residues. CDR1 and CDR2 from the germline V gene are MGHRA and YSYEKL.

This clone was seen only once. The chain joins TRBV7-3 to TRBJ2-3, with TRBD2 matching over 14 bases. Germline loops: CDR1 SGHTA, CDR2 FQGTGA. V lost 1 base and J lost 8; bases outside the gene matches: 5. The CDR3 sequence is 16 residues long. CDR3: CASSLRLAGGPSTQYF. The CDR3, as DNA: TGTGCCAGCAGCTTAAGACTAGCGGGAGGGCCTTCTACGCAGTATTTT.

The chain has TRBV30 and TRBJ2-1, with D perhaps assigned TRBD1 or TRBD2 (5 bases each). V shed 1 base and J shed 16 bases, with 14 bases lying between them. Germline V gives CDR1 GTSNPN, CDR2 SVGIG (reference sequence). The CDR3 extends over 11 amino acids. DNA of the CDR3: TGTGCCTGGAGTGGGGACCGCCGCGAATTCTTC. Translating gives CAWSGDRREFF.